The rows below give T cell receptor beta chains drawn from one sample of a study of cytomegalovirus exposure and HLA in healthy donors. Produced via immunoSEQ multiplex PCR; TCRdb's table is partial and in-frame only. The profile shows more than 250,000 clones, approximately 90% of them singletons. The specimen was PBMCs. These receptors were taken from a woman aged 25 to 39 in good health and CMV-seropositive. Each CDR3 is given with its conserved first and last residue. The order of the fields is CDR3 length, V gene, D gene, J gene, CDR3 protein, CDR3 DNA. A D gene is named only where the DNA matches it firmly.

len: 15; v_gene: TRBV7-9; d_gene: NA; j_gene: TRBJ1-6; CDR3aa: CASSLTGSHNSPLHF; CDR3nt: TGTGCCAGCAGCTTAACAGGCAGCCATAATTCACCCCTCCACTTT
len: 14; v_gene: TRBV19; d_gene: TRBD2; j_gene: TRBJ2-1; CDR3aa: CASSALAGYNEQFF; CDR3nt: TGTGCCAGTAGTGCCCTAGCGGGGTACAATGAGCAGTTCTTC
len: 16; v_gene: TRBV6-1; d_gene: NA; j_gene: TRBJ2-7; CDR3aa: CASSASGGSPKYEQYF; CDR3nt: TGTGCCAGCAGTGCGTCCGGAGGATCTCCTAAATACGAGCAGTACTTC
len: 15; v_gene: TRBV4-1; d_gene: NA; j_gene: TRBJ1-1; CDR3aa: CASSQGISGWTEAFF; CDR3nt: TGCGCCAGCAGCCAGGGAATTTCAGGGTGGACTGAAGCTTTCTTT
len: 12; v_gene: TRBV11-3; d_gene: NA; j_gene: TRBJ2-2; CDR3aa: CASSLGGRELFF; CDR3nt: TGTGCCAGCAGCTTAGGGGGGAGGGAGCTGTTTTTT
len: 13; v_gene: TRBV29-1; d_gene: TRBD1; j_gene: TRBJ2-7; CDR3aa: CSVAPGQGTEQYF; CDR3nt: TGCAGCGTTGCACCGGGACAGGGTACCGAGCAGTACTTC
len: 16; v_gene: TRBV2; d_gene: TRBD2; j_gene: TRBJ2-7; CDR3aa: CASSRNLAGLSYEQYF; CDR3nt: TGTGCCAGCAGCAGAAACCTAGCGGGCCTCTCCTACGAGCAGTACTTC
len: 15; v_gene: TRBV2; d_gene: NA; j_gene: TRBJ1-2; CDR3aa: CASSEPGQNNYGYTF; CDR3nt: TGTGCCAGCAGTGAACCGGGACAAAATAACTATGGCTACACCTTC
len: 13; v_gene: TRBV6-1; d_gene: NA; j_gene: TRBJ2-3; CDR3aa: CASSDRPTDTQYF; CDR3nt: TGTGCCAGCAGTGACAGGCCCACGGATACGCAGTATTTT
len: 11; v_gene: TRBV20-1; d_gene: NA; j_gene: TRBJ2-7; CDR3aa: CSATGTDEQYF; CDR3nt: TGCAGTGCAACAGGGACGGACGAGCAGTACTTC
len: 15; v_gene: TRBV10-3; d_gene: NA; j_gene: TRBJ1-1; CDR3aa: CAISESGPSDTEAFF; CDR3nt: TGTGCCATCAGTGAGTCAGGACCCTCGGACACTGAAGCTTTCTTT
len: 16; v_gene: TRBV9; d_gene: TRBD1; j_gene: TRBJ1-5; CDR3aa: CASSGQGAGLEKPQHF; CDR3nt: TGTGCCAGCAGCGGACAGGGGGCAGGTCTGGAGAAGCCCCAGCATTTT
len: 15; v_gene: TRBV6-1; d_gene: TRBD2; j_gene: TRBJ2-1; CDR3aa: CASSGLAGGINEQFF; CDR3nt: TGTGCCAGCAGTGGCCTAGCGGGAGGGATAAATGAGCAGTTCTTC
len: 21; v_gene: TRBV4-3; d_gene: NA; j_gene: TRBJ2-1; CDR3aa: CASSQEIPNREVGISYNEQFF; CDR3nt: TGCGCCAGCAGCCAAGAAATACCAAACAGGGAAGTTGGGATCTCCTACAATGAGCAGTTCTTC
len: 15; v_gene: TRBV30; d_gene: TRBD2; j_gene: TRBJ2-1; CDR3aa: CACTATSGRFYEQFF; CDR3nt: TGTGCCTGCACAGCCACTAGCGGGAGGTTCTATGAGCAGTTCTTC
len: 16; v_gene: TRBV14; d_gene: TRBD1; j_gene: TRBJ2-7; CDR3aa: CASSPLTGQGSGEQYF; CDR3nt: TGTGCCAGCAGCCCCCTCACGGGACAGGGTTCTGGGGAGCAGTACTTC
len: 15; v_gene: TRBV15; d_gene: NA; j_gene: TRBJ2-1; CDR3aa: CATSTVSGSYNEQFF; CDR3nt: TGTGCCACCAGCACCGTATCAGGATCCTACAATGAGCAGTTCTTC
len: 14; v_gene: TRBV4-3; d_gene: NA; j_gene: TRBJ1-2; CDR3aa: CASSQEGQGFGYTF; CDR3nt: TGCGCCAGCAGCCAAGAGGGGCAGGGATTCGGCTACACCTTC
len: 13; v_gene: TRBV5-6; d_gene: TRBD1; j_gene: TRBJ1-5; CDR3aa: CASSFDRVKPQHF; CDR3nt: TGTGCCAGCAGCTTCGACAGGGTAAAGCCCCAGCATTTT
len: 16; v_gene: TRBV28; d_gene: NA; j_gene: TRBJ1-5; CDR3aa: CASSLSQGYSNQPQHF; CDR3nt: TGTGCCAGCAGTTTATCCCAGGGATATAGCAATCAGCCCCAGCATTTT
len: 15; v_gene: TRBV5-1; d_gene: TRBD2; j_gene: TRBJ2-5; CDR3aa: CASSFASGHQETQYF; CDR3nt: TGCGCCAGCAGCTTCGCTAGCGGTCACCAAGAGACCCAGTACTTC
len: 13; v_gene: TRBV5-6; d_gene: TRBD1; j_gene: TRBJ1-2; CDR3aa: CASSLTGVFGYTF; CDR3nt: TGTGCCAGCAGCTTAACAGGGGTTTTTGGCTACACCTTC
len: 16; v_gene: TRBV4-2; d_gene: NA; j_gene: TRBJ1-5; CDR3aa: CASSQGLSSGNQPQHF; CDR3nt: TGTGCCAGCAGCCAAGGACTCTCCTCCGGCAATCAGCCCCAGCATTTT
len: 17; v_gene: TRBV7-9; d_gene: TRBD1; j_gene: TRBJ1-1; CDR3aa: CASSLTGAGGRDTEAFF; CDR3nt: TGTGCCAGCAGCTTAACTGGGGCAGGGGGAAGGGACACTGAAGCTTTCTTT
len: 14; v_gene: TRBV13; d_gene: NA; j_gene: TRBJ1-1; CDR3aa: CASSLPGGVTEAFF; CDR3nt: TGTGCCAGCAGCTTACCGGGGGGAGTGACTGAAGCTTTCTTT
len: 17; v_gene: TRBV9; d_gene: NA; j_gene: TRBJ1-2; CDR3aa: CASSGGPIMDIFYGYTF; CDR3nt: TGTGCCAGCAGCGGAGGTCCCATAATGGATATCTTCTATGGCTACACCTTC